The clone carrying this T cell receptor (beta chain) appeared a few times. These data come from a study of control samples from healthy donors and cancer patients. The V gene lost 11 bases and the J gene lost 9 bases, with 19 bases spanning the gap. This CDR3 is 12 amino acids long. CDR1 and CDR2 (germline): MNHEY, SVGAGI. TCRdb's copy holds only in-frame clones and misses some; the assay was immunoSEQ multiplex PCR. The data hold fewer than 95,000 clones, with 86% observed a single time. The TCR was taken from a woman aged 50 to 60 in good health. What was sequenced was blood. This chain links TRBV6-5 with TRBJ1-2, with D tentatively TRBD1 (5 bases). The CDR3 sequence: CAVGMGVSSYTF. The CDR3 nucleotides read TGTGCCGTAGGGATGGGGGTTTCAAGCTACACCTTC.